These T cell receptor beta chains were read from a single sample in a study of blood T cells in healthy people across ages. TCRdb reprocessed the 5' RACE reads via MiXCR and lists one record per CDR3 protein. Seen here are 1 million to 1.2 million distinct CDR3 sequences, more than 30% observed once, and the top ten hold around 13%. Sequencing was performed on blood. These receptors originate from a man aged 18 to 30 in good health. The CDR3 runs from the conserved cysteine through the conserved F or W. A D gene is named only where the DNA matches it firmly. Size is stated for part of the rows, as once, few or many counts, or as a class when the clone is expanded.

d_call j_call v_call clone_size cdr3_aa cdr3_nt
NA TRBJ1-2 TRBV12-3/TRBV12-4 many CASVTGRVKGYTF TGTGCCAGCGTTACAGGGAGGGTAAAAGGCTACACCTTC
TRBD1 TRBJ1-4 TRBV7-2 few CASSRPGQTFEKLFF TGTGCCAGCAGCCGTCCGGGACAGACTTTTGAAAAACTGTTTTTT
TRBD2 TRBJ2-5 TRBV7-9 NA CASRLGTSQETQYF TGTGCCAGCAGACTCGGGACTAGCCAAGAGACCCAGTACTTC
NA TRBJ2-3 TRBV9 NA CASSDRDLHADTQYF TGTGCCAGCAGCGACCGGGACTTACACGCAGATACGCAGTATTTT
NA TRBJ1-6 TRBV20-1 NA CSARDGERVYNSPLHF TGCAGTGCTAGAGATGGGGAAAGGGTGTATAATTCACCCCTCCACTTT
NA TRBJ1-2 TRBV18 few CASSLADSIYGYTF TGTGCCAGCTCTCTAGCGGACAGTATCTATGGCTACACCTTC
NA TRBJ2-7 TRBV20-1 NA CSAHSGSSSYNEQYF TGCAGTGCTCATAGCGGATCGAGCTCCTACAATGAGCAGTACTTC
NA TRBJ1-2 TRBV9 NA CASSVGGKSSVLDGYTF TGTGCCAGCAGCGTAGGGGGGAAATCCTCCGTTTTGGATGGCTACACCTTC
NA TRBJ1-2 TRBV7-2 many CASSLGGSNYGYTF TGTGCCAGCAGCTTAGGTGGCTCTAACTATGGCTACACCTTC
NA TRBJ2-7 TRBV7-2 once CASSLARSYNEQYF TGTGCCAGCAGCTTAGCCAGGTCCTACAATGAGCAGTACTTC
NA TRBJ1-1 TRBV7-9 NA CASSLGQSSYEAFF TGTGCCAGCAGCTTAGGACAGTCCTCTTATGAAGCTTTCTTT
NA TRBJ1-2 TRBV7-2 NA CASSFARGGYGYTF TGTGCCAGCAGCTTCGCCAGGGGAGGGTATGGCTACACCTTC
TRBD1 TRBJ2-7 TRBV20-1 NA CSAREEETGAHEQYF TGCAGTGCTAGAGAGGAGGAGACAGGGGCCCACGAGCAGTACTTC
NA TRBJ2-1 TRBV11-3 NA CASSLGAENQETQFF TGTGCCAGCAGCTTAGGGGCAGAGAACCAAGAGACCCAGTTCTTC
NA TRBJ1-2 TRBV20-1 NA CSARERKDGPFGYGYTF TGCAGTGCTAGAGAACGAAAGGACGGCCCTTTCGGCTATGGCTACACCTTC
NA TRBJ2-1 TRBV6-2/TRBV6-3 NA CASNGWGEVEQFF TGTGCCAGCAATGGATGGGGAGAGGTTGAGCAGTTCTTC
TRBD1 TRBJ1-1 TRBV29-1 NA CSVEEGRGLWLGDTEAFF TGCAGCGTTGAGGAAGGCAGGGGGCTATGGTTGGGAGACACTGAAGCTTTCTTT
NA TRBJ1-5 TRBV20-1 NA CSALQGSNQPQHF TGCAGTGCTCTACAGGGTAGCAATCAGCCCCAGCATTTT
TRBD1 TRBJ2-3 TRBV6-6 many CASSYAPGQGLQYF TGTGCCAGCAGTTACGCTCCGGGACAGGGTTTGCAGTATTTT
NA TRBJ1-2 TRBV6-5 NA CASTPGSGYTF TGTGCCAGCACCCCGGGCAGTGGCTACACCTTC
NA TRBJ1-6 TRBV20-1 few CSATGVGKSSPLHF TGCAGTGCCACGGGGGTAGGTAAATCCTCACCCCTCCACTTT
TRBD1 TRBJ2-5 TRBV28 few CASSRTGGSETQYF TGTGCCAGCAGTAGAACAGGGGGCTCGGAGACCCAGTACTTC
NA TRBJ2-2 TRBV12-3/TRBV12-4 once CASSFPGPMGELFF TGTGCCAGCAGTTTTCCGGGACCCATGGGGGAGCTGTTTTTT
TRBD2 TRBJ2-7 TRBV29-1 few CSVETGGLAGLEQYF TGCAGCGTTGAGACGGGGGGACTAGCGGGCCTCGAGCAGTACTTC
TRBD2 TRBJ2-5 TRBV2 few CASRPGTTKETQYF TGTGCCAGCAGACCCGGGACTACTAAAGAGACCCAGTACTTC
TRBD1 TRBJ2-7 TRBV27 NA CASSLLTGGVVGEQYF TGTGCCAGCAGTTTATTGACAGGGGGGGTCGTTGGCGAGCAGTACTTC
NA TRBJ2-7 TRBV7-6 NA CASTLGGSNNEQYF TGTGCCAGCACCTTAGGGGGATCAAACAATGAGCAGTACTTC
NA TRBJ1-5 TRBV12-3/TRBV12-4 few CTSSLGGLNQPQHF TGTACCAGCAGTCTAGGGGGGCTCAATCAGCCCCAGCATTTT
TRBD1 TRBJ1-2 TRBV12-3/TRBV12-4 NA CASTKTRDSSLYGYTF TGTGCCAGCACTAAGACCCGGGACAGCTCCTTATATGGCTACACCTTC
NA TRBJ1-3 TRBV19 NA CASSIIQGRSSGNTIYF TGTGCCAGTTCCATTATACAGGGTCGAAGCTCTGGAAACACCATATATTTT
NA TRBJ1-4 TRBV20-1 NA CSASYTDGEKLFF TGCAGTGCTTCCTATACGGACGGAGAAAAACTGTTTTTT
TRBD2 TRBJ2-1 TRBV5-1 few CASSFGLAGDSYNEQFF TGCGCCAGCAGCTTCGGACTAGCGGGGGACTCCTACAATGAGCAGTTCTTC
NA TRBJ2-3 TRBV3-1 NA CASSLDPDRTDTQYF TGTGCCAGCAGCCTGGACCCAGACCGCACAGATACGCAGTATTTT
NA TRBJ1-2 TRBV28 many CASRLGSYGYTF TGTGCCAGCAGATTGGGTTCCTATGGCTACACCTTC
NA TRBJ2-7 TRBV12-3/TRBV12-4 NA CASSPLPGSSYEQYF TGTGCCAGCAGTCCCCTTCCAGGGAGCTCCTACGAGCAGTACTTC
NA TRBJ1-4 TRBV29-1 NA CSVSTVSVEKLFF TGCAGCGTTTCCACAGTTAGTGTTGAAAAACTGTTTTTT
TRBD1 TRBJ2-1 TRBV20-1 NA CSAIRTGWNEQFF TGCAGTGCTATAAGGACAGGGTGGAATGAGCAGTTCTTC
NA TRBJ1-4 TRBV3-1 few CASSQDVDNEKLFF TGTGCCAGCAGCCAAGATGTCGATAATGAAAAACTGTTTTTT
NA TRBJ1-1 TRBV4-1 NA CASSQPSAEVKAFF TGCGCCAGCAGCCAGCCAAGTGCCGAGGTTAAAGCTTTCTTT